The T cell receptor beta chain under discussion was sequenced for a study of blood T cells in healthy people across ages. Study as a whole: When template switching was applied, about one barcoded beta molecule was captured per two T cells. Overall study findings and caveats: Significant beta diversity loss was already apparent by age approximately 36, declining roughly linearly.

Primed by a sample-barcoded 5' primer and a J-beta primer mix, a second PCR proceeded for about 6 to 11 cycles. Using its own MiXCR run on the 5' RACE reads, TCRdb lists one record per CDR3 protein. The sample has under 950,000 distinct CDR3 sequences; 22% are singletons. Extractions gave at least 6 micrograms of total RNA per sample. This clonotype has more than one count but fewer than ten. As yet, its antigen is unknown. The sequence came from a man between 65 and 85 years old in good health. The sample was blood.

The CDR3 DNA sequence: TGTGCCAGCAGCGTAGATCCCGGGGGGGACACCGGGGAGCTGTTTTTT. It specifies CASSVDPGGDTGELFF. The J gene is TRBJ2-2, the V gene TRBV9; 8 nucleotides agree with TRBD2. Losses at the gene ends were 0 bases for V and 3 bases for J; bases not matched to a gene: 4. The CDR3 has 16 amino acids. Germline V gene data show CDR1 as SGDLS and CDR2 as YYNGEE.